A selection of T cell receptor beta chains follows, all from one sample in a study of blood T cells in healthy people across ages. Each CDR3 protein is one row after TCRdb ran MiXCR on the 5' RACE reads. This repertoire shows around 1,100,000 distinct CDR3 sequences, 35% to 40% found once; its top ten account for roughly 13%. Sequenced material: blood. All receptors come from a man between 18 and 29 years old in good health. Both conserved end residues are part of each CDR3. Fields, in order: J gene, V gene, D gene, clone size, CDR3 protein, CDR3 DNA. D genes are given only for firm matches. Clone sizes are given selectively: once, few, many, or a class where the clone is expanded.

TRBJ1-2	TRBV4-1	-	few	CASSHPGGGGNSYTF	TGCGCCAGCAGCCATCCGGGCGGTGGAGGAAACAGCTACACCTTC
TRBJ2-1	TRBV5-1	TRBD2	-	CASSFGGGNNEQFF	TGCGCCAGCAGCTTTGGCGGGGGGAACAATGAGCAGTTCTTC
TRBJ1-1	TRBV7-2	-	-	CASSFESRAVNTEAFF	TGTGCCAGCAGCTTCGAATCCCGGGCTGTGAACACTGAAGCTTTCTTT
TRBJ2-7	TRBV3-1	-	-	CASSQGPVPNEQYF	TGTGCCAGCAGCCAAGGTCCGGTTCCGAATGAGCAGTACTTC
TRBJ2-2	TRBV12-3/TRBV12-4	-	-	CASHTGTQNTGELFF	TGTGCCAGTCATACCGGGACGCAGAACACCGGGGAGCTGTTTTTT
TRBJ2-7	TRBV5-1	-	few	CASSLETSYPYNEQYF	TGCGCCAGCAGCTTGGAGACCTCCTACCCCTACAATGAGCAGTACTTC
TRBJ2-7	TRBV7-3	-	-	CASSLAGTTYNEQYF	TGTGCCAGCAGCTTAGCAGGGACCACCTACAATGAGCAGTACTTC
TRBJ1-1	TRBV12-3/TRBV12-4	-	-	CAGSLGVNTEAFF	TGTGCCGGCAGTTTAGGGGTTAACACTGAAGCTTTCTTT
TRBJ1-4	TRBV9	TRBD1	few	CASSVDATGGQKLFF	TGTGCCAGCAGCGTAGATGCGACAGGGGGACAAAAACTGTTTTTT
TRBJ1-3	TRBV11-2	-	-	CVSSLEGGGNTIYF	TGTGTCAGCAGCTTGGAGGGTGGTGGAAACACCATATATTTT
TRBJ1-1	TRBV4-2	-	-	CASSQDFRGREAFF	TGTGCCAGCAGCCAGGACTTCAGGGGAAGAGAAGCTTTCTTT
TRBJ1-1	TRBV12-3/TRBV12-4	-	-	CASSYSLLNTEAFF	TGTGCCAGCAGCTACTCTTTACTGAACACTGAAGCTTTCTTT
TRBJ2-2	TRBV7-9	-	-	CASSGDTTNTGELFF	TGTGCCAGCAGTGGGGACACTACGAACACCGGGGAGCTGTTTTTT
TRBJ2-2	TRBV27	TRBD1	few	CASRQGPGELFF	TGTGCCAGCCGACAGGGGCCCGGGGAGCTGTTTTTT
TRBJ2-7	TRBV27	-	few	CASGGLTYEQYF	TGTGCCAGCGGCGGTTTAACCTACGAGCAGTACTTC
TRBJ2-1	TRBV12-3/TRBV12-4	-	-	CASILQRSSYNEQFF	TGTGCCAGCATTTTACAGAGAAGCTCCTACAATGAGCAGTTCTTC
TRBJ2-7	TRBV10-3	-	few	CAISPRTVLGYEQYF	TGTGCCATCAGTCCTCGGACGGTCTTGGGCTACGAGCAGTACTTC
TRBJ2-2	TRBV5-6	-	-	CASSLAGWNTGELFF	TGTGCCAGCAGCTTGGCCGGATGGAACACCGGGGAGCTGTTTTTT
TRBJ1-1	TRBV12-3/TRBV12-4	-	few	CASSYRQRGNTEAFF	TGTGCCAGCAGTTACCGACAGAGGGGAAACACTGAAGCTTTCTTT
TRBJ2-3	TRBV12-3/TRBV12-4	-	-	CPSSFKRRTDTQYF	TGTCCCAGCAGTTTCAAGCGGCGCACAGATACGCAGTATTTT
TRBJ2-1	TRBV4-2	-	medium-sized	CASSQDRAREYNEQFF	TGTGCCAGCAGCCAAGATAGGGCTAGAGAATACAATGAGCAGTTCTTC
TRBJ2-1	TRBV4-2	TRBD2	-	CASSSRLAGAAEQFF	TGTGCCAGCAGCTCCCGGCTAGCGGGGGCTGCTGAGCAGTTCTTC
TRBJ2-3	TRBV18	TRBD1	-	CASSPSTGRADTQYF	TGTGCCAGCTCACCCTCGACAGGGAGAGCAGATACGCAGTATTTT
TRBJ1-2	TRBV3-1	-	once	CASTQSSYGYTF	TGTGCCAGCACCCAGAGTAGCTATGGCTACACCTTC
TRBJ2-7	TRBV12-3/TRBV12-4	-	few	CASSASGLYEQYF	TGTGCCAGCAGTGCCTCAGGGCTTTACGAGCAGTACTTC
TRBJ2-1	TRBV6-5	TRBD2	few	CASSFQGFLAGNEQFF	TGTGCCAGCAGTTTTCAGGGTTTTTTAGCGGGAAATGAGCAGTTCTTC
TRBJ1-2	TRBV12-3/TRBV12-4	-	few	CASSSLGYTF	TGTGCCAGCAGTTCGTTGGGCTACACCTTC
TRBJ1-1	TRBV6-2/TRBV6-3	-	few	CASIDRGVNTEAFF	TGTGCCAGCATCGACCGAGGGGTTAACACTGAAGCTTTCTTT
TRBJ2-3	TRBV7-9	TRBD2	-	CASSSPTPRTSGATTDTQYF	TGTGCCAGCAGCTCACCTACCCCACGGACTAGCGGGGCCACCACAGATACGCAGTATTTT
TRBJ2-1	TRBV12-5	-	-	CASGLEVNSYNEQFF	TGTGCTAGTGGTTTGGAGGTGAATTCCTACAATGAGCAGTTCTTC
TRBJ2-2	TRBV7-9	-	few	CASSLILGDTGELFF	TGTGCCAGCAGCTTAATTTTAGGGGACACCGGGGAGCTGTTTTTT
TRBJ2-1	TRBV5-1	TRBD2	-	CASRTSHNEQFF	TGCGCCAGCCGGACTAGCCACAATGAGCAGTTCTTC
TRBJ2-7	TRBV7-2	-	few	CASSHDILSYEQYF	TGTGCCAGCAGCCACGACATCCTCTCCTACGAGCAGTACTTC
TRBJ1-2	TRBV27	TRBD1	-	CASSLSFGTGGRGNGCTF	TGTGCCAGCAGTTTATCGTTTGGGACAGGGGGCCGGGGGAATGGCTGCACCTTC
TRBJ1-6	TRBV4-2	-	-	CASSQDLNRTPSSYNSPLHF	TGTGCCAGCAGCCAAGATCTAAATAGGACTCCAAGCTCCTATAATTCACCCCTCCACTTT
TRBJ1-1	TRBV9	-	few	CASSVATMNTEAFF	TGTGCCAGCAGCGTAGCTACAATGAACACTGAAGCTTTCTTT
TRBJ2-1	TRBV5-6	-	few	CASSLRTEFYYNEQFF	TGTGCCAGCAGCTTGAGAACAGAATTTTACTACAATGAGCAGTTCTTC
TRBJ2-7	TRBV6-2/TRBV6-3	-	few	CASTQLGYNEQYF	TGTGCCAGCACCCAACTGGGGTACAATGAGCAGTACTTC
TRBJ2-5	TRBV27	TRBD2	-	CASSFWGLAGPNEQYF	TGTGCCAGCAGTTTTTGGGGACTAGCGGGACCCAATGAGCAGTACTTC
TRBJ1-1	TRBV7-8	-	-	CASSFQDSGAFF	TGTGCCAGCAGCTTTCAGGACTCTGGGGCTTTCTTT
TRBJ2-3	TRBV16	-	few	CASKLTDTQYF	TGTGCCAGCAAGCTAACAGATACGCAGTATTTT
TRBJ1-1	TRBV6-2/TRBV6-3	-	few	CASSQPPGTEAFF	TGTGCCAGCAGCCAACCCCCCGGAACTGAAGCTTTCTTT
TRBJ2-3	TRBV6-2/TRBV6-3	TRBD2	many	CASTSTSGGLVDTQYF	TGTGCCAGCACCTCGACTAGCGGGGGTCTTGTTGATACGCAGTATTTT
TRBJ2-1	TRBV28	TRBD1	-	CASSAWTGGLNEQFF	TGTGCCAGCAGTGCCTGGACAGGGGGCTTGAATGAGCAGTTCTTC
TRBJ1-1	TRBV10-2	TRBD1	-	CASSPTDRGVMNTEAFF	TGCGCCAGCAGTCCTACCGACAGGGGGGTTATGAACACTGAAGCTTTCTTT
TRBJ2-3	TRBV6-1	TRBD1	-	CASSERGDRITDTQYF	TGTGCCAGCAGTGAACGAGGGGACAGAATCACAGATACGCAGTATTTT
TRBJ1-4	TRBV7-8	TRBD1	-	CASSLSRGNEKLFF	TGTGCCAGCAGCTTAAGCAGGGGGAATGAAAAACTGTTTTTT
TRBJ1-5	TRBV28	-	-	CASTKDRLAAQHF	TGTGCCAGCACCAAGGACCGTCTTGCAGCCCAGCATTTT
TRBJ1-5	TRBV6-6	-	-	CASSSGPGNNQPQHF	TGTGCCAGCAGCTCCGGGCCGGGGAATAATCAGCCCCAGCATTTT
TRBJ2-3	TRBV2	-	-	CASSEAGRQLSLKGGTDTQYF	TGTGCCAGCAGTGAAGCAGGGAGACAGCTCTCACTAAAAGGAGGCACAGATACGCAGTATTTT
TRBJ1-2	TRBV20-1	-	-	CSARAGGLGGYTF	TGCAGTGCTAGAGCCGGGGGTCTTGGTGGCTACACCTTC
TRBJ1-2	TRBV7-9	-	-	CASSLGTRDTAWDYGYTF	TGTGCCAGCAGCTTAGGGACCCGGGACACCGCCTGGGACTATGGCTACACCTTC
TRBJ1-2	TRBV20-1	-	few	CSAEASTGRDYGYTF	TGCAGTGCTGAAGCCTCGACAGGACGAGACTATGGCTACACCTTC
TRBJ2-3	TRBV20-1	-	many	CSASPSHSTDTQYF	TGCAGTGCTAGCCCGTCGCACAGCACAGATACGCAGTATTTT
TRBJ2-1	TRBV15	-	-	CATSRATSSYNEQFF	TGTGCCACCAGCAGAGCCACTAGCTCCTACAATGAGCAGTTCTTC
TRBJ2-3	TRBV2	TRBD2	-	CASSDLAGPSTDTQYF	TGTGCCAGCAGTGATCTAGCGGGGCCTAGCACAGATACGCAGTATTTT
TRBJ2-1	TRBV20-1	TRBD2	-	CSARALAGGTYNEQFF	TGCAGTGCTAGGGCTCTAGCGGGGGGGACCTACAATGAGCAGTTCTTC
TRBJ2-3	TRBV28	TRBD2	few	CASSPPLAGGTDTQYF	TGTGCCAGCAGTCCCCCACTAGCGGGGGGCACAGATACGCAGTATTTT